The clone carrying this T cell receptor (beta chain) has a count of ten or more. The antigen remains unidentified. At one of its ends the junction is not consistent with the germline gene, which may arise from a read error. The read falls 3 residues short of the CDR3 end, and the missing part is taken from the germline J gene. This same CDR3 is encoded by further DNA sequences in the sample. This record belongs to a study of T cell clonality in common variable immunodeficiency. The CDR3 is made up of 11 amino acids. The germline gives CDR1 DFQATT, CDR2 SNEGSKA (reference sequence). Points from the study as a whole: CVID patient heterogeneity limited repertoire-clinical complication correlations. Reportedly, TCR beta sequences from common variable immunodeficiency showed fewer deletions and N-nucleotide insertions.

TCRdb keeps only in-frame clones here, not all; method: immunoSEQ multiplex PCR. Altogether tens of thousands of clones were found in the sample, and no singletons occur. The receptor was isolated from a person aged 18 to 75 in good health. The sequencing sample was made of peripheral blood mononuclear cells. This chain joins TRBV20-1 and TRBJ1-2; a weak D match, TRBD1 (6 bases). CDR3 bases read: TGCAGTGCCCGGACAGCCTATGGG. As protein: CSARTAYG. The whole CDR3 protein is CSARTAYGYTF.